The 23 T cell receptor beta chains below all came from one sample that was sequenced in a study of T cell responses to AZD1222 COVID-19 vaccine. Sequenced by immunoSEQ multiplex PCR; TCRdb stores in-frame clones only, minus some. Here the sample spans 75,000 to 95,000 clones, approximately 90% being singletons. The input for sequencing was peripheral blood, taken 28 days after the second AZD1222 dose. These receptors were collected from an adult who received the AZD1222 COVID-19 vaccine.

The rearrangement uses TRBV3-1 (or the pseudogene TRBV3-2) and TRBJ2-3; TRBD2 matches 12 bases. The CDR3 is made up of 17 amino acids. Losses at the gene ends were 2 bases for V and 0 bases for J; bases not matched to a gene: 3. CDR1 is LGHDT, CDR2 YNNKEL, per germline (reference sequence). This CDR3 is CASSQSLAGGSTDTQYF. The CDR3 DNA sequence: TGTGCCAGCAGCCAATCCCTAGCGGGGGGGAGCACAGATACGCAGTATTTT.

A few counts support this clone. This chain uses TRBV6-2 or TRBV6-3 with TRBJ2-2; D is tentatively TRBD1 or TRBD2 (6 bases each). Germline loops: CDR1 MNHEY, CDR2 SVGEGT. V lost 6 bases to trimming and J lost 0 bases, with 26 bases between them. The CDR3 loop spans 20 amino acids. The CDR3 here is CASSFYNFGGGVANTGELFF. CDR3 coding DNA: TGTGCCAGCAGCTTTTATAACTTTGGAGGGGGAGTTGCGAACACCGGGGAGCTGTTTTTT.

The J gene is TRBJ1-2, the V gene TRBV6-2 or TRBV6-3; D is ambiguous. Trimming removed 0 bases at V and 8 bases at J, with 13 bases between. Germline V gene lookup returns CDR1 MNHEY and CDR2 SVGEGT. There are 14 residues in the CDR3. In DNA, the CDR3 is TGTGCCAGCAGTTACTCGCGCAGTCTGGGAGGCTACACCTTC. As protein: CASSYSRSLGGYTF.

The chain recombines TRBV27 with TRBJ2-5; D assignment may be TRBD1 or TRBD2 (5 bases each). V lost 3 bases to trimming and J lost 4 bases, with 15 bases between them. The CDR3 length is 15 residues. Per the germline V gene, CDR1 is MNHEY and CDR2 is SMNVEV (reference sequence). The CDR3 DNA is TGTGCCAGCAGTTTGCTCGGGGCAAGTGGAGAGACCCAGTACTTC. It codes for CASSLLGASGETQYF.

The V call is TRBV2, the J call TRBJ2-7, with TRBD2 identical over 7 bases. J gave up 2 bases and V 3 bases, and 4 bases lay outside the gene matches. CDR1 SNHLY and CDR2 FYNNEI come from the germline V gene. The CDR3 loop spans 14 amino acids. The CDR3 loop reads CASSEPSGTYEQYF. The CDR3 DNA reads TGTGCCAGCAGTGAGCCTAGCGGTACCTACGAGCAGTACTTC.

The genes are TRBV14 and TRBJ1-6; D not resolved. This CDR3 comprises 14 residues. Germline assignment: CDR1 SGHDN and CDR2 FVKESK. Trimming pared 1 base from V and 6 bases from J, leaving 7 bases between. The chain's CDR3 is CASSQVDINSPLHF. The CDR3 DNA reads as TGTGCCAGCAGCCAAGTCGACATTAATTCACCCCTCCACTTT.

This sequence joins TRBV19 and TRBJ2-4, with 8 bases that match TRBD1. With 3 bases clipped from V and 7 bases from J, the junction kept 5 bases outside the gene matches. Per the germline V gene, CDR1 is LNHDA and CDR2 is SQIVND (reference sequence). The CDR3 extends over 14 amino acids. The CDR3 sequence is CASSISRGRNIQYF. The CDR3 coding sequence is TGTGCCAGTAGTATTTCCAGGGGGCGGAACATTCAGTACTTC.

The V gene is TRBV9, the J gene TRBJ2-2; D is unclear. The germline V and J ends were trimmed by 3 bases and 8 bases, with 14 bases remaining between them. Germline V gene lookup returns CDR1 SGDLS and CDR2 YYNGEE. This CDR3 comprises 14 residues. The CDR3 DNA is TGTGCCAGCAGCGAGGCCCCACTAACAGGGGAGCTGTTTTTT. Its protein product is CASSEAPLTGELFF.

The V gene is TRBV6-2 or TRBV6-3, the J gene TRBJ2-7; 7 bases line up with TRBD2. The CDR3 length is 15 residues. CDR1 and CDR2 (germline): MNHEY, SVGEGT. The J segment lost 5 bases and the V segment lost 2 bases, leaving 9 bases of the junction unmatched. CDR3 in amino acids: CASSYDPTSADEQYF. The CDR3 region has the DNA TGTGCCAGCAGTTACGATCCAACTAGCGCGGACGAGCAGTACTTC.

This chain joins TRBV27 and TRBJ2-7; maybe TRBD1 (5 bases). V dropped 5 bases and J dropped 2 bases, with 10 bases sitting between them. This CDR3 has 13 residues. Germline CDR1 reads MNHEY; CDR2 reads SMNVEV (reference sequence). The CDR3: CASSLTGPYEQYF. The CDR3 bases are TGTGCCAGCAGTCTTACAGGTCCCTACGAGCAGTACTTC.

V gene TRBV12-3 or TRBV12-4 combines with J gene TRBJ2-5; D perhaps matches TRBD2 (5 bases). The CDR3 totals 13 residues. With 4 bases removed from V and 1 base from J, the gap between germline ends came to 7 bases. The DNA for the CDR3 is TGTGCCAGCAGTTGGGGAGCCCAAGAGACCCAGTACTTC. Translated: CASSWGAQETQYF.

The rearrangement joins TRBV28 to TRBJ2-2; D unresolved. CDR1 is MDHEN and CDR2 is SYDVKM in the germline V gene. V was trimmed by 10 bases and J by 2 bases, leaving 11 bases between them. The CDR3 runs 13 residues. CDR3 bases: TGTGCCATCCACGAGATAAACACCGGGGAGCTGTTTTTT. This translates into CAIHEINTGELFF.

This clone has just one count. This sequence joins TRBV7-3 and TRBJ2-2, with TRBD2 matching over 8 bases. The CDR3 spans 15 residues. V shed 2 bases and J 6 bases; nucleotides not matched to a gene: 5. Germline-derived CDR1 and CDR2 are SGHTA and FQGTGA. DNA for the CDR3: TGTGCCAGCAGCTTAGGCCTAGCGGGTTCCGGGGAGCTGTTTTTT. Translated: CASSLGLAGSGELFF.

The V and J genes are TRBV15 and TRBJ2-3; 8 bases align to TRBD2. This CDR3 comprises 16 residues. Germline-derived CDR1 and CDR2 are LNHNV and YYDKDF (reference sequence). With V trimmed by 0 bases and J by 4 bases, 6 bases remained unmatched. The CDR3 nucleotides are TGTGCCACCAGCAGAGAACTAGCGGATAGCGCAGATACGCAGTATTTT. Its translation: CATSRELADSADTQYF.

The V call is TRBV6-1, the J call TRBJ2-1; either TRBD1 or TRBD2 may fit D (5 bases each). The CDR3 contains 18 residues. Trimming left V 2 bases short and J 4 bases short, with 21 bases between. Germline V gives CDR1 MNHNS, CDR2 SASEGT. The CDR3 loop reads CASSEQVGWGKVYNEQFF. The CDR3 nucleotides read TGTGCCAGCAGTGAACAGGTCGGATGGGGGAAAGTTTACAATGAGCAGTTCTTC.

CDR3 protein: CASRSLSGELFF. CDR3 bases: TGTGCCAGCAGATCCCTTAGCGGGGAGCTGTTTTTT. This chain connects TRBV6-5 to TRBJ2-2, with D hard to call. In germline, CDR1 is MNHEY, CDR2 SVGAGI. The ends were cut back, 6 bases at V and 7 bases at J, with 9 bases in the middle. CDR3 length: 12 residues.

The J gene is TRBJ2-3, the V gene TRBV5-1; TRBD2 is a possible D gene (6 bases). This CDR3 comprises 16 residues. Germline loops: CDR1 SGHRS, CDR2 YFSETQ. The V end was cut by 4 bases, the J end by 4 bases, with 19 bases between. The DNA for the CDR3 is TGCGCCAGCAGCCCCATGGTAACGGGAGAGTCAGATACGCAGTATTTT. It encodes CASSPMVTGESDTQYF. The whole variable domain, remainder taken from reference TRBV5-1 and TRBJ2-3, is KAGVTQTPRYLIKTRGQQVTLSCSPISGHRSVSWYQQTPGQGLQFLFEYFSETQRNKGNFPGRFSGRQFSNSRSEMNVSTLELGDSALYLCASSPMVTGESDTQYFGPGTRLTVL.

The chain uses TRBV5-1 and TRBJ2-1; D may be TRBD2 (6 bases). Per the germline V gene, CDR1 is SGHRS and CDR2 is YFSETQ. The CDR3 is made up of 15 amino acids. Deletions cut 4 bases from V and 12 bases from J, with 23 bases between. CDR3 region: CASSPGGSRESGQFF. The CDR3, as DNA: TGCGCCAGCAGCCCTGGGGGGTCGCGGGAATCGGGGCAGTTCTTC.

This chain joins TRBV6-5 and TRBJ2-3, with D hard to call. With 11 bases removed from V and 2 bases from J, the gap between germline ends came to 11 bases. Germline CDR1 MNHEY, CDR2 SVGAGI. CDR3 length: 12 residues. The CDR3 here is CAGQELTDTQYF. The CDR3 region has the DNA TGTGCCGGCCAGGAACTCACAGATACGCAGTATTTT.

The chain combines TRBV18 with TRBJ1-2, with D perhaps matching TRBD1 (5 bases). The germline gives CDR1 KGHSH, CDR2 LQKENI. The CDR3 is made up of 14 amino acids. Trimming stripped 3 bases from V and 4 bases from J, with 12 bases between. DNA for the CDR3: TGTGCCAGCTCACCCCTGGTCGGGGGCTATGGCTACACCTTC. Protein product: CASSPLVGGYGYTF.

This clone showed up just a few times. This chain connects TRBV14 to TRBJ1-1; D ambiguous. Germline V gene data show CDR1 as SGHDN and CDR2 as FVKESK. Trimming took 2 bases from V and 10 from J, leaving 14 bases between them. The CDR3 spans 13 residues. CDR3 loop: CASSQNLLGLAFF. CDR3 DNA sequence: TGTGCCAGCAGCCAAAATCTGTTAGGATTAGCTTTCTTT.

This clone was counted once. The chain employs TRBV5-4 and TRBJ2-7; perhaps TRBD2 as D (6 bases). V lost 4 bases, J lost 3 bases, and 11 bases lay in between. The CDR3 has 13 residues. Per germline, CDR1 SGHNT and CDR2 YYREEE (reference sequence). The CDR3 DNA sequence: TGTGCCAGCAGCGGGACCGGGGGCTACGAGCAGTACTTC. This encodes CASSGTGGYEQYF.

This clone was observed a single time. This chain uses TRBV18 with TRBJ2-7; D perhaps matches TRBD1 (6 bases). Germline V gene lookup returns CDR1 KGHSH and CDR2 LQKENI. Trimming took 3 bases from V and 2 from J, leaving 11 bases between them. The CDR3 contains 14 residues. CDR3 sequence (DNA): TGTGCCAGCTCACCGAACAGGGAGCCCTACGAGCAGTACTTC. It yields the protein CASSPNREPYEQYF.